The 13 T cell receptor beta chains reported below all come from one sample, sequenced in a study of shared clonotypes between healthy human individuals. This table comes from immunoSEQ multiplex PCR, and its TCRdb copy is limited to in-frame clones, with some not included. The sample includes approximately 1,500,000 clones, over 95% seen only once; the top ten take over 1%. Sequencing input: naive CD4+ T cells sorted from blood. Subset indicated: CD45RA+ positively selected. The receptors were gathered from a man aged 30 to 39 in good health.

The chain recombines TRBV18 with TRBJ1-1; D unclear. The germline V and J ends were trimmed by 8 bases and 1 base, with 8 bases remaining between them. Germline-derived CDR1 and CDR2 are KGHSH and LQKENI. This CDR3 has 12 residues. The CDR3 is CASHGENTEAFF. For the CDR3, the DNA is TGTGCCAGCCACGGGGAGAACACTGAAGCTTTCTTT. Using reference TRBV18 and TRBJ1-1 for the parts outside the CDR3, the full variable domain is NAGVMQNPRHLVRRRGQEARLRCSPMKGHSHVYWYRQLPEEGLKFMVYLQKENIIDESGMPKERFSAEFPKEGPSILRIQQVVRGDSAAYFCASHGENTEAFFGQGTRLTVV.

The chain recombines TRBV5-1 with TRBJ2-3; D possibly corresponds to TRBD1 (5 bases). The germline V and J ends were trimmed by 5 bases and 2 bases, with 18 bases remaining between them. The V gene's germline CDR1 is SGHRS and CDR2 YFSETQ. The CDR3 spans 16 residues. For the CDR3, the DNA is TGCGCCAGCAGTGTTATAGGGGCAGGGAACACAGATACGCAGTATTTT. This sequence encodes CASSVIGAGNTDTQYF.

The chain carries TRBV7-2 and TRBJ2-7; D may be TRBD2 (5 bases). V lost 0 bases and J 4 bases, leaving 7 bases between the germline ends. The CDR3 loop spans 13 amino acids. CDR1 is SGHTA, CDR2 FQGNSA, per germline. The CDR3 reads CASSLAGVYEQYF. The CDR3 DNA reads TGTGCCAGCAGCTTAGCGGGAGTTTACGAGCAGTACTTC.

The CDR3 here is CASSESPGHSGNTIYF. CDR3 in DNA: TGTGCCAGCAGTGAATCCCCGGGGCACTCTGGAAACACCATATATTTT. The chain couples TRBV2 to TRBJ1-3, with D tentatively TRBD1 (5 bases). CDR3 length: 16 amino acids. V was clipped by 2 bases and J by 0 bases, with 11 bases between them. Germline CDR1 is SNHLY and CDR2 is FYNNEI.

The V gene is TRBV19, the J gene TRBJ1-5, with D perhaps matching TRBD1 (5 bases). V was cut by 3 bases and J by 5 bases, with 20 bases left in between. Germline CDR1 is LNHDA and CDR2 is SQIVND (reference sequence). CDR3 length equals 17 residues. CDR3 nucleotide sequence: TGTGCCAGTAGTATTTATCCTAGGGGACTTGGCGATCAGCCCCAGCATTTT. Translated: CASSIYPRGLGDQPQHF. The full variable domain, in which reference TRBV19 and TRBJ1-5 provide the parts outside the CDR3, is DGGITQSPKYLFRKEGQNVTLSCEQNLNHDAMYWYRQDPGQGLRLIYYSQIVNDFQKGDIAEGYSVSREKKESFPLTVTSAQKNPTAFYLCASSIYPRGLGDQPQHFGDGTRLSIL.

V usage is TRBV11-2 and J usage is TRBJ2-6, with 7 bases lining up with TRBD2. Germline assignment: CDR1 SGHAT and CDR2 FQNNGV. This CDR3 spans 19 amino acids. J gave up 0 bases and V 1 base, and 9 bases lay outside the gene matches. The CDR3 spells CASSLGHQRGPSGANVLTF. CDR3 DNA sequence: TGTGCCAGCAGCTTAGGCCACCAGCGGGGACCCTCTGGGGCCAACGTCCTGACTTTC.

V and J are TRBV5-1 and TRBJ1-1; the D gene is possibly TRBD1 (6 bases). Germline loops: CDR1 SGHRS, CDR2 YFSETQ. The V end lost 4 bases, the J end lost 4 bases, and 11 bases lay between the germline ends. The CDR3 covers 13 residues. CDR3 in amino acids: CASSPGQPTEAFF. In DNA, the CDR3 is TGCGCCAGCAGCCCCGGACAGCCCACTGAAGCTTTCTTT.

The V and J genes are TRBV27 and TRBJ1-2; 10 positions match TRBD1. The germline V gene encodes CDR1 MNHEY and CDR2 SMNVEV (reference sequence). This CDR3 comprises 16 residues. Trimming removed 5 bases from V and 5 bases from J; junction bases left unmatched: 11. In DNA, the CDR3 is TGTGCCAGCAGTCCAACTTCGACAGGGGGCAGGTATGGCTACACCTTC. Its protein is CASSPTSTGGRYGYTF.

This sequence joins TRBV11-2 and TRBJ2-3; unclear D gene. V was pared by 6 bases and J by 4 bases, with 5 bases between. Germline CDR1 SGHAT, CDR2 FQNNGV. The CDR3 is 11 residues long. The CDR3 loop reads CASRIADTQYF. DNA of the CDR3: TGTGCCAGCAGGATCGCAGATACGCAGTATTTT.

This clone was counted a single time. This rearrangement joins TRBV19 to TRBJ2-1; 13 positions match TRBD2. The germline CDR1 and CDR2 sequences are LNHDA and SQIVND (reference sequence). The CDR3 has 17 amino acids. V lost 6 bases, J lost 3 bases, and 8 bases stayed unmatched. The CDR3: CASSGLAGAALYNEQFF. CDR3 nucleotides: TGTGCCAGTAGCGGACTAGCGGGAGCGGCCCTCTACAATGAGCAGTTCTTC.

This chain connects TRBV10-2 to TRBJ1-1; 7 bases map to TRBD1. The CDR3 spans 12 residues. With V trimmed by 8 bases and J by 7 bases, 7 bases remained unmatched. Germline V gives CDR1 WSHSY, CDR2 SAAADI. The CDR3 region is CASATGVSEAFF. CDR3 coding DNA: TGCGCCAGCGCAACAGGGGTGAGTGAAGCTTTCTTT.

The V call is TRBV7-2, the J call TRBJ2-2; no reliable D call. Per germline, CDR1 SGHTA and CDR2 FQGNSA. V was cut by 5 bases and J by 4 bases, with 14 bases left in between. The CDR3 has 15 amino acids. CDR3 residues: CASSIDFRFTGELFF. CDR3 bases: TGTGCCAGCAGCATCGACTTTAGATTCACCGGGGAGCTGTTTTTT.

The chain links TRBV29-1 to TRBJ2-1, with a weak D call TRBD2 (6 bases). This CDR3 comprises 16 residues. CDR1 SQVTM and CDR2 ANQGSEA come from the germline V gene. Trimming removed 3 bases at V and 3 bases at J, with 18 bases between. The CDR3 protein is CSVEVSRLRGYNEQFF. CDR3 nucleotide sequence: TGCAGCGTTGAGGTTTCGCGGTTGCGGGGCTACAATGAGCAGTTCTTC.